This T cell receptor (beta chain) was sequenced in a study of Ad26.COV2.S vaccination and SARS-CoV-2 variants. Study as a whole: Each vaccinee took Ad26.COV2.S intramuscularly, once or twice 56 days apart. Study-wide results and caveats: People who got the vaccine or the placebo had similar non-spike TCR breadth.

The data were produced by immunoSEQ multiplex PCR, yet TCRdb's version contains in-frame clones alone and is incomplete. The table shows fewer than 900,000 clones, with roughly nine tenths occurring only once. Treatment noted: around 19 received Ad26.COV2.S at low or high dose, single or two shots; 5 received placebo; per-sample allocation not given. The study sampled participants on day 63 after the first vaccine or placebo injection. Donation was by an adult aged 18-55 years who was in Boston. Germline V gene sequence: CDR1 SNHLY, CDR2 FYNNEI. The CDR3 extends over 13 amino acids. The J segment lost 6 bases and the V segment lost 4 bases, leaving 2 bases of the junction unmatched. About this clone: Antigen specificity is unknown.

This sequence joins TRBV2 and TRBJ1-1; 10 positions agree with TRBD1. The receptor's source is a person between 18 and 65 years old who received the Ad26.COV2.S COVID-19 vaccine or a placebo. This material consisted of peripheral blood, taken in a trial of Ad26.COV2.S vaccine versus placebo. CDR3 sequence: CASSVTGGSEAFF. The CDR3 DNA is TGTGCCAGCAGTGTGACAGGGGGCTCTGAAGCTTTCTTT. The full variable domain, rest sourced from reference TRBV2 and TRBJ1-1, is EPEVTQTPSHQVTQMGQEVILRCVPISNHLYFYWYRQILGQKVEFLVSFYNNEISEKSEIFDDQFSVERPDGSNFTLKIRSTKLEDSAMYFCASSVTGGSEAFFGQGTRLTVV.